This TCR beta chain is drawn from a study of blood T cell repertoires in COVID-19. Germline V gives CDR1 MGHRA, CDR2 YSYEKL. Trimming removed 1 base from V and 4 bases from J; junction bases left unmatched: 17. CDR3 length equals 20 residues. Assay used: immunoSEQ multiplex PCR; TCRdb lists only in-frame clones, some missing. The sample has more than 350,000 clones, 89% seen once. The sample consisted of peripheral blood. This TCR derives from a woman aged 25 to 39 with COVID-19, enrolled during active disease. The chain links TRBV4-1 to TRBJ1-2; 11 bases align to TRBD1. The CDR3 coding sequence is TGCGCCAGCAGCCAAGTCGATAGCGGGACAGGGGGTAGGTTGGGCTATGGCTACACCTTC. Its protein is CASSQVDSGTGGRLGYGYTF.